This TCR beta chain was recorded in a study of blood T cells in healthy people across ages. Turning to the study itself: Per two T cells, template switching captured roughly one barcoded beta molecule. Study observations and caveats: Age brought a roughly linear fall in TCR beta diversity measured per million T cells.

Through a sample-barcoded 5' primer and a J-beta primer mix, a second PCR was run for roughly 6 to 12 cycles. Any given sample supplied a minimum of 3 million CDR3-containing paired-end reads. TCRdb recomputed calls from the 5' RACE reads with MiXCR, one row per CDR3 protein. The sample contains about 720,000 distinct CDR3 sequences, about a fifth of which appear only once. From germline, CDR1 is LGHNA and CDR2 YNFKEQ. With 2 bases removed from V and 5 bases from J, the gap between germline ends came to 15 bases. The CDR3 contains 15 residues. Per sample, at least 5 micrograms of total RNA were extracted. Worth noting for this clonotype: The antigen is undetermined.

V is TRBV4-2 and J is TRBJ1-1; perhaps TRBD1 as D (5 bases). The sample comprised blood. This clonotype was sampled from a man in his sixties or seventies in good health. CDR3 in amino acids: CASSQSGPEGTEAFF. The DNA of the CDR3 is TGTGCCAGCAGCCAATCGGGACCCGAGGGGACTGAAGCTTTCTTT.